Listed here is a single T cell receptor beta chain. This specimen belongs to a study of blood T cell repertoires in COVID-19. Study overall: COVID-19 samples, acute and convalescent, were from the United States, Italy and Spain. Sources were T cells, B-cell-depleted T cells, or PBMCs; the material itself was cDNA or gDNA.

Under the authors' procedure: Reference gene primer amplification gave estimated nucleated cell counts. Only in-frame clones appear in the TCRdb table, and some are missing; sequencing was by immunoSEQ multiplex PCR. That table furnishes V, J and clone size, whereas the DNA furnished D and trimming. The data show roughly 100,000 clones, 70% to 90% seen once. Trimming removed 3 bases from V and 5 bases from J, with 4 bases in between. The germline gives CDR1 KGHSH, CDR2 LQKENI. This CDR3 spans 11 amino acids. The TCR comes from a man aged 40-49 years with active or convalescent COVID-19. The chain couples TRBV18 to TRBJ2-5; D is uncertain. The sample consisted of peripheral blood. This CDR3 is CASSPSETQYF. DNA for the CDR3: TGTGCCAGCTCACCGAGCGAGACCCAGTACTTC.